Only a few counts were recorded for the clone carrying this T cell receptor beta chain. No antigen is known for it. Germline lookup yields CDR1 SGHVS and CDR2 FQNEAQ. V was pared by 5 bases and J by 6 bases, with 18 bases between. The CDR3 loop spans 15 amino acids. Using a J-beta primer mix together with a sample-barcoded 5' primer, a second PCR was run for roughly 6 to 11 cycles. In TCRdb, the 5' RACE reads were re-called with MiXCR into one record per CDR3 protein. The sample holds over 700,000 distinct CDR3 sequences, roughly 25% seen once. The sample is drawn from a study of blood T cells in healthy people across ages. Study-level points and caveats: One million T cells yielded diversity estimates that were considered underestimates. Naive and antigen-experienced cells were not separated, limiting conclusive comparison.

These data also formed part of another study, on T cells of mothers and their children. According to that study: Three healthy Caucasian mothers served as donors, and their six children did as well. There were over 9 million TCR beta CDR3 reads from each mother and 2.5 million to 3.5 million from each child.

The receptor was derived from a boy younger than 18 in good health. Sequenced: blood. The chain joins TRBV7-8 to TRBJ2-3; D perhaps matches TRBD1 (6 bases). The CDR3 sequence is CASSTRTDPRDTQYF. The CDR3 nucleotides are TGTGCCAGCAGCACCCGGACAGACCCTCGGGATACGCAGTATTTT.